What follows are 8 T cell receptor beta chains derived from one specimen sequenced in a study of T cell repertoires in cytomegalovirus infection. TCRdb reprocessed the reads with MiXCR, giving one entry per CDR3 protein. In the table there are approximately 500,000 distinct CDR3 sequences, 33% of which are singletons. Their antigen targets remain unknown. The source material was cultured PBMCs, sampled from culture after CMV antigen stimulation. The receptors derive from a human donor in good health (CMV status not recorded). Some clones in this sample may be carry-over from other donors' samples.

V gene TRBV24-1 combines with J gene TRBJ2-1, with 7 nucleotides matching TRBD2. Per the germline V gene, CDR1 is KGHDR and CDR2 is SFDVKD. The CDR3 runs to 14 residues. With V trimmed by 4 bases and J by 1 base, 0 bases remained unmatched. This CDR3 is CATSDGGSYNEQFF. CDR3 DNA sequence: TGTGCCACCAGTGACGGGGGGTCCTACAATGAGCAGTTCTTC.

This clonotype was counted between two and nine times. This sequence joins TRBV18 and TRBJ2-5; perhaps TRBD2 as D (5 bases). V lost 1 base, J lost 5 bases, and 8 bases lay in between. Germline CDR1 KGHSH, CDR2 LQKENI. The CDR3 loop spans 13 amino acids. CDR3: CASSPRPGETQYF. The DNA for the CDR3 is TGTGCCAGCTCACCACGGCCGGGGGAGACCCAGTACTTC.

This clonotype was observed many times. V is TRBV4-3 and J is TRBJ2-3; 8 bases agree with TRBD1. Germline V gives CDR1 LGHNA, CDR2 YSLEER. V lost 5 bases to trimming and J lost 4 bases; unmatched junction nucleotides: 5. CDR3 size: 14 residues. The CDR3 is CASSYGQGPDTQYF. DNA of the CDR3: TGCGCCAGCAGCTACGGACAGGGCCCAGATACGCAGTATTTT.

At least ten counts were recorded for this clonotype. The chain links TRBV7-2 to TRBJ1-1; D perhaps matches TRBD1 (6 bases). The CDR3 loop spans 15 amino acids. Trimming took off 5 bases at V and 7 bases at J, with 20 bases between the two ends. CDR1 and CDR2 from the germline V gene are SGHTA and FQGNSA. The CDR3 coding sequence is TGTGCCAGCAGCCCACGTCGGACGGGGGCCGGTGAAGCTTTCTTT. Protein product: CASSPRRTGAGEAFF. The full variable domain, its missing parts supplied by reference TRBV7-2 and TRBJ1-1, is GAGVSQSPSNKVTEKGKDVELRCDPISGHTALYWYRQSLGQGLEFLIYFQGNSAPDKSGLPSDRFSAERTGGSVSTLTIQRTQQEDSAVYLCASSPRRTGAGEAFFGQGTRLTVV.

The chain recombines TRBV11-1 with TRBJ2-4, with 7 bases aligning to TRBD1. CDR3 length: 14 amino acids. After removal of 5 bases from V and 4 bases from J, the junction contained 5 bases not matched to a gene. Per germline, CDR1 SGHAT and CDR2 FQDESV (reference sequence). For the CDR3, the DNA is TGTGCCAGCAGCCACAGACAGGGAAAAAACATTCAGTACTTC. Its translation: CASSHRQGKNIQYF.

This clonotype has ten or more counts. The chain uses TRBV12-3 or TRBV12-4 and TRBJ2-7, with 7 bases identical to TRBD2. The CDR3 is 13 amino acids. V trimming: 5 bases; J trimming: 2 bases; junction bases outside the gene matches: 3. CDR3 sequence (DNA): TGTGCCAGCAGTCTCGGGACTACCTACGAGCAGTACTTC. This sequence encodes CASSLGTTYEQYF.

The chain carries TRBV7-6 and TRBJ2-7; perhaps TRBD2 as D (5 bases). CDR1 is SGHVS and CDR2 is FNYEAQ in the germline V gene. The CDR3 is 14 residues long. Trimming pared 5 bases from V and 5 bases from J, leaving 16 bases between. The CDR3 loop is CASSQTTGFHEQYV. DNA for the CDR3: TGTGCCAGCAGCCAGACCACGGGGTTCCACGAGCAGTACGTC.

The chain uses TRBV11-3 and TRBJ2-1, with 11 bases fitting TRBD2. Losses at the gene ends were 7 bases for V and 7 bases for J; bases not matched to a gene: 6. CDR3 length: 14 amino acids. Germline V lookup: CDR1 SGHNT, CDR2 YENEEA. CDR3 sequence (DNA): TGTGCCAGCAAGTCGGCTAGCGGGAGGAATGAGCAGTTCTTC. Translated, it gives CASKSASGRNEQFF.